This TCR beta chain emerged from a study of a mutant IDH1 vaccine in newly diagnosed glioma. The germline V gene has CDR1 LGHNA and CDR2 YSLEER. V was clipped by 0 bases and J by 5 bases, with 7 bases between them. The CDR3 length is 13 residues. Method: immunoSEQ multiplex PCR; TCRdb's copy keeps in-frame clones and lacks some. The data show about 84,000 clones, roughly four fifths seen once. In the case of this clone: What it binds is not known.

Stated time point: week 47, end of study. Every single dose of the vaccine, 300 ug of mutant IDH1 20-mer peptide, came with topical imiquimod. This clonotype originated in a man in his forties with glioma. This chain links TRBV4-3 with TRBJ2-5; the D is unclear. Source: PBMCs, taken from a glioma patient whose treatment included an IDH1 peptide vaccine. Here the CDR3 DNA reads TGCGCCAGCAGCCAAGATTCGAGGGAGACCCAGTACTTC. Translating gives CASSQDSRETQYF.